The present entry profiles one T cell receptor (beta chain) with its context. These data belong to a study of blood T cell repertoires in COVID-19. After removal of 0 bases from V and 10 bases from J, the junction contained 4 bases not matched to a gene. CDR1 SGHKS and CDR2 YYEKEE come from the germline V gene (reference sequence). The CDR3 has 14 residues. Here immunoSEQ multiplex PCR was the method, and the copy in TCRdb shows in-frame clones only, minus some. The sample consists of 470,000 or so clones, approximately 90% of them appearing once. This TCR came from a young woman with acute or convalescent COVID-19. Specimen: peripheral blood. The chain employs TRBV5-5 and TRBJ1-6; 7 nucleotides align to TRBD1. DNA for the CDR3: TGTGCCAGCAGCTTGGTCACAGGGGCCTCACCCCTCCACTTT. It codes for CASSLVTGASPLHF.